This T cell receptor (beta chain) came from a study of T cells in localized non-small cell lung cancer. Overall study results and limits: Median around 56 top-100 tumor clones were shared with paired adjacent lung.

About this clone itself: The antigen is unknown.

From germline, CDR1 is SGHNT and CDR2 YENEEA. V trimming: 4 bases; J trimming: 4 bases; junction bases outside the gene matches: 6. This CDR3 has 16 residues. Sequencing was performed with immunoSEQ multiplex PCR; in TCRdb, only in-frame clones are kept and a portion is missing. The table shows fewer than 2,000 clones, with roughly a quarter occurring only once. Sequenced material: lung tumor tissue, taken before any cancer treatment. The chain couples TRBV11-3 to TRBJ2-3, with 12 bases aligning to TRBD2. This clonotype was obtained from a woman between 35 and 75 years old with stage II squamous cell lung carcinoma. CDR3 sequence: CASSWRLAGVPDTQYF. DNA for the CDR3: TGTGCCAGCAGCTGGAGACTAGCGGGAGTGCCAGATACGCAGTATTTT.